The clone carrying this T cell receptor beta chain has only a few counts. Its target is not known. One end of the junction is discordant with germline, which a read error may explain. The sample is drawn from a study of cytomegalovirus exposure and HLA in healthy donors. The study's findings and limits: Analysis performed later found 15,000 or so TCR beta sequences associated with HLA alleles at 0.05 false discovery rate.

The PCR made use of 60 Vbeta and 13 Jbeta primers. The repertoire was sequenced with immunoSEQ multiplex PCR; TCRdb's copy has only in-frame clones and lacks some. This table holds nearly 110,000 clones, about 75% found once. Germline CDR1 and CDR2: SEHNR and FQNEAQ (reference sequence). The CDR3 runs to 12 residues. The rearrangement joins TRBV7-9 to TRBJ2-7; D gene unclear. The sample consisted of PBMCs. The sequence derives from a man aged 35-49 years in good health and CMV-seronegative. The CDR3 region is CSSSRVSYEQYF. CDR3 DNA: TGTTCCAGCAGCCGGGTATCTTACGAGCAGTACTTC.